These 8 T cell receptor beta chains were all obtained from the same sample, sequenced in a study of blood T cell repertoires in COVID-19. The assay was immunoSEQ multiplex PCR, and TCRdb's table has in-frame clones only and misses some. The top ten hold roughly 15% of the sample, which has around 30,000 clones, around 75% seen once. Sequencing input: peripheral blood. These receptors all stem from a man of 80 years or more with active or convalescent COVID-19.

The rearrangement joins TRBV19 to TRBJ2-1; 10 bases are shared with TRBD2. There are 17 residues in the CDR3. Looked up from germline, CDR1 is LNHDA and CDR2 is SQIVND (reference sequence). V lost 4 bases, J lost 7 bases, and 13 bases stayed unmatched. The DNA for the CDR3 is TGTGCCAGTAGTAAGGTCCTAGCGGGAGTCTCGATGAATGAGCAGTTCTTC. Translation: CASSKVLAGVSMNEQFF.

This chain connects TRBV5-1 to TRBJ1-1; no reliable D call. Germline CDR1 and CDR2: SGHRS and YFSETQ. CDR3 length: 14 amino acids. The V end was cut by 5 bases, the J end by 0 bases, with 11 bases between. The CDR3 region has the DNA TGCGCCAGCAGTATGGACTGGGTGAACACTGAAGCTTTCTTT. This translates into CASSMDWVNTEAFF.

This clone occurred once. This chain uses TRBV5-1 with TRBJ1-4; TRBD1 matches 7 bases. CDR1 is SGHRS, CDR2 YFSETQ, per germline. J lost 7 bases, V lost 0 bases, and 12 bases had no gene match. CDR3 size: 17 residues. In DNA, the CDR3 is TGCGCCAGCAGCTTGGGACCGAACTCAGGGGGTGGTGAAAAACTGTTTTTT. Translation gives CASSLGPNSGGGEKLFF.

This clone was seen a single time. J is TRBJ1-1 and V is TRBV6-5; possibly TRBD1 for D (6 bases). The CDR3 is 14 residues long. Trimming removed 6 bases from V and 4 bases from J, with 15 bases in between. CDR1 MNHEY and CDR2 SVGAGI come from the germline V gene. DNA of the CDR3: TGTGCCAGCAGAGGGGGGGGGTCTGGCACTGAAGCTTTCTTT. Translating it yields CASRGGGSGTEAFF.

The V and J genes are TRBV6-5 and TRBJ1-4, with TRBD1 matching 7 bases. With V trimmed by 6 bases and J by 8 bases, 12 bases remained unmatched. CDR1 and CDR2 from the germline V gene are MNHEY and SVGAGI. The CDR3 contains 15 residues. The CDR3 nucleotides read TGTGCCAGCAGACACCGGGACAGATCTGGAGAAAAACTGTTTTTT. This gives the protein CASRHRDRSGEKLFF.

This clone was observed once. This chain joins TRBV10-2 and TRBJ2-7; 13 nucleotides align to TRBD2. This CDR3 is 15 amino acids long. After removal of 3 bases from V and 6 bases from J, the junction contained 5 bases not matched to a gene. The germline V gene encodes CDR1 WSHSY and CDR2 SAAADI. The CDR3 nucleotides read TGCGCCAGCAGTGAAGGAGGACTAGCGGGAGTCGAGCAGTACTTC. The encoded protein is CASSEGGLAGVEQYF.

This rearrangement joins TRBV10-3 to TRBJ1-1; D unresolved. CDR1 and CDR2 from the germline V gene are ENHRY and SYGVKD. V lost 3 bases to trimming and J lost 4 bases, with 15 bases between them. The CDR3 is 15 amino acids. The DNA for the CDR3 is TGTGCCATCAGTGAAAGTCTAGCGAAGGGCACTGAAGCTTTCTTT. The encoded protein is CAISESLAKGTEAFF.

J is TRBJ1-6 and V is TRBV18, with 8 positions matching TRBD1. Germline V gives CDR1 KGHSH, CDR2 LQKENI. J gave up 6 bases and V 3 bases, and 4 bases lay outside the gene matches. This CDR3 is 15 amino acids long. CDR3 bases: TGTGCCAGCTCACCGGGACAGGCGGGTAATTCACCCCTCCACTTT. Translating gives CASSPGQAGNSPLHF.